This TCR beta chain derives from a study of blood T cell repertoires in COVID-19. As originally analysed: Using reference gene primer amplification, nucleated cell counts were estimated. Assay used: immunoSEQ multiplex PCR; TCRdb lists only in-frame clones, some missing. That table gives V, J and clone size, and the DNA gave D and trimming. The sample includes almost 350,000 clones, 85% to 90% of them seen just once. Per the germline V gene, CDR1 is MDHEN and CDR2 is SYDVKM. Losses at the gene ends were 6 bases for V and 1 base for J; bases not matched to a gene: 4. The CDR3 extends over 14 amino acids.

Sequenced input: PBMCs or T cells enriched from blood (not recorded which). The chain joins TRBV28 to TRBJ2-5; 8 nucleotides agree with TRBD1. The receptor comes from a woman younger than 45 who had been exposed to COVID-19. The DNA of the CDR3 is TGTGCCAGCAGCTTTACAGGGGGCCAAGAGACCCAGTACTTC. Protein sequence: CASSFTGGQETQYF.